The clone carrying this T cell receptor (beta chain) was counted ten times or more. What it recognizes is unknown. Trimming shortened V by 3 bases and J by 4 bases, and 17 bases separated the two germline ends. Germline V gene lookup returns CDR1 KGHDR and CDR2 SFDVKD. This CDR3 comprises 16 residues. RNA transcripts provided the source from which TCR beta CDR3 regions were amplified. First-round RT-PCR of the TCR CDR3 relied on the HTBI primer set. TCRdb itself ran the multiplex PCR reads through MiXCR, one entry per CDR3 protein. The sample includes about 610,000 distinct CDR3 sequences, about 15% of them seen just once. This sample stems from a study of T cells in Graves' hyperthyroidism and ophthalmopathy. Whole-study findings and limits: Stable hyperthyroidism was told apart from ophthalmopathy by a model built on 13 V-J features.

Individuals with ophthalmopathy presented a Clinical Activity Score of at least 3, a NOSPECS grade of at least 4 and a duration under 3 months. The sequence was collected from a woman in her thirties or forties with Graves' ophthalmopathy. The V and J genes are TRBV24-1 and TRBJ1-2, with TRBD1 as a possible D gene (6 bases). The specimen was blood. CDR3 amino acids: CATSDGGAPGSYGYTF. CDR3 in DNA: TGTGCCACCAGTGATGGGGGGGCGCCGGGAAGCTATGGCTACACCTTC.